This T cell receptor beta chain was captured by sequencing in a study of tumor-infiltrating lymphocytes in primary liver carcinoma (dated by TCRdb to 2016 to 2017). In terms of the full investigation: Between November 2015 and early 2016, about 5 patients in China with histopathologically diagnosed primary liver carcinoma had surgical resection. Of the five patients, three men and two women aged 30 to 69 years, four had hepatocellular carcinoma and one had combined HCC and intrahepatic cholangiocarcinoma. The five patients had tumors of stage T1-T3 N0M0, with maximum diameters ranging from roughly 4.2 to 10 cm. Roughly 3.5 to 8 million productive TCRbeta reads were obtained per sample, and no significant difference in read depth was found between tissue types. TCRbeta repertoire sequencing, expression microarrays and whole-exome sequencing were combined in the study across five regions of each liver tumor, with adjacent normal tissue and blood also included. A total of approximately 35 specimens from 5 patients, comprising 25 or so tumor regions, 5 adjacent noncancerous liver tissues and 5 peripheral blood samples, were covered by TCRbeta repertoire sequencing. High reproducibility was observed for the technical replicate repertoires, with mean shared-clone rates around 0.89 and correlation coefficients above 0.95. Study-level results and caveats: Comparison of CD4+ and CD8+ T cell repertoires was precluded by the use of bulk unsorted samples. Only four or five patients were included in the study, and the authors note that the findings should be validated in a larger study. Repertoire overlap was found to be higher between tumor regions (mean around 35%) than between tumor-adjacent (17%) or tumor-blood (about 15%) pairs, consistent with antigen-driven expansion. Only the TCR beta chain was sequenced, which likely underestimates true repertoire diversity because unpaired alpha chains were not captured. Compared with blood, tumors had a significantly larger share of the repertoire taken up by the top 250 clones (p = 0.039).

RNA from unsorted whole blood was extracted with TRIzol reagent, and germline DNA was obtained with the DNeasy Blood & Tissue kit. Patients had chronic HBV infection and were treatment-naive at sampling. Before surgery, four milliliters of peripheral blood were collected into K2EDTA tubes. Starting from roughly 500 ng total RNA, TCRbeta-specific cDNA was produced by reverse transcription with a constant-region primer and ProtoScript II reverse transcriptase. TCRbeta libraries were built with three nested multiplex PCR rounds, a slightly modified ARM-PCR procedure. Multiplex TRBV1-TRBV30 forward primers and a Cbeta reverse primer were used in the first two PCR rounds, each of which was run for approximately 10 cycles. Sample barcodes and Illumina adapters were attached in a final 25-cycle PCR using Deep VentR polymerase. Before sequencing, amplicons of 200-500 bp were gel-purified using a QIAquick gel extraction kit. An Illumina HiSeq 2500 was used to sequence the TCRbeta amplicons, generating 250-bp paired-end reads. On the study's bioinformatics: Trimmomatic v0.33 was used to quality-trim the reads, and FLASH v1.2.11 was used to merge paired reads so that full CDR3 sequences could be recovered. V, D and J germline segments were assigned to the rearranged TCRbeta sequences by MiGEC v1.2.1b. Clonotype statistics, along with Shannon-Wiener diversity indices, were calculated using VDJtools v1.0.0. To reduce sampling bias, subsequent analyses other than the diversity analysis used only the 250 most abundant clonotypes in each sample. Using fastp at Q25 and MiXCR, TCRdb reprocessed the public reads and kept productive beta chains. Identical CDR3 protein sequences are pooled into one entry, listed with their most common genes and DNA. None of the V and J calls come from the authors' own analysis; TCRdb made them. The sample table holds 330,000 or so distinct CDR3 sequences, of which roughly 61% were seen once. About 6.3% of the sample is in the top ten clones.

The CDR3 runs 14 residues from the cysteine to the phenylalanine. Here the CDR3 DNA is all that survives: 42 bases in frame from base 1. The V end loses 2 bases and the J end loses 6 bases, and a stretch of 10 bases separates them. Sequences SGHAT (CDR1) and FQDESV (CDR2) are obtained from the germline V gene (reference sequence). A word on this clonotype: Its antigen target is currently unknown. Per-nucleotide qualities are absent, and no much larger clonotype sits a single base away.

Recombination connected TRBV11-1 to TRBJ2-2; the D gene cannot be resolved reliably. Material: peripheral blood. This TCR was sampled from a man aged 40-49 years with primary liver carcinoma and hepatitis B virus infection. The DNA sequence is as follows: TGTGCCAGCAGCTTAATTCGGTGCGCCGGGGAGCTGTTTTTT. This gives the protein CASSLIRCAGELFF.